Included here is one T cell receptor beta chain sequence, with context. Its antigen is currently unknown. TCRdb recomputed calls from the reads with MiXCR, one row per CDR3 protein. This sample has about 570,000 distinct CDR3 sequences, with around 40% found just once. These data are taken from a study of T cell repertoires in cytomegalovirus infection. In the study overall: Epitope selection comprised recently identified HLA-C-restricted CMV epitopes and well-studied HLA-B-restricted CMV epitopes. General study results and limits: HLA-C-restricted CMV-specific TCR beta clonotypes were dominant in the ex vivo response. The study identified carriers of CMV plus the relevant HLA from cumulative public TCR beta family frequency.

There are 14 residues in the CDR3. From germline, CDR1 is SGHAT and CDR2 FQNNGV. V was shortened by 8 bases and J by 4 bases, with 12 bases between the two germline ends. The chain is built from TRBV11-2 and TRBJ1-6; possible D gene TRBD1, 5 bases. The input for sequencing was cultured PBMCs, taken from culture after CMV antigen stimulation. The TCR comes from a human donor in good health (CMV status not recorded). Some clones in this sample may be carry-over from other donors' samples. The CDR3 spells CASGWGNYNSPLHF. DNA of the CDR3: TGTGCCAGCGGGTGGGGGAATTATAATTCACCCCTCCACTTT.